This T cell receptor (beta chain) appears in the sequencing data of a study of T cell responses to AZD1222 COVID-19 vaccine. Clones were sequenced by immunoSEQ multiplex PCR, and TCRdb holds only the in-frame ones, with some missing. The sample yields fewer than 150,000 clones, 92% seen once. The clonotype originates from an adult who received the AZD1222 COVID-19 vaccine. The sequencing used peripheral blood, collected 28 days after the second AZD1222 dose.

The CDR3 here is CASSSTRDTQYF. In nucleotides, the CDR3 is TGTGCCAGCAGCTCTACTAGAGATACGCAGTATTTT. The chain employs TRBV7-2 and TRBJ2-3, with D possibly TRBD2 on 5 matching bases. CDR3 length: 12 amino acids. Between the trimmed V and J ends, which lost 4 bases and 5 bases, there was a span of 7 bases. CDR1 and CDR2 (germline): SGHTA, FQGNSA.